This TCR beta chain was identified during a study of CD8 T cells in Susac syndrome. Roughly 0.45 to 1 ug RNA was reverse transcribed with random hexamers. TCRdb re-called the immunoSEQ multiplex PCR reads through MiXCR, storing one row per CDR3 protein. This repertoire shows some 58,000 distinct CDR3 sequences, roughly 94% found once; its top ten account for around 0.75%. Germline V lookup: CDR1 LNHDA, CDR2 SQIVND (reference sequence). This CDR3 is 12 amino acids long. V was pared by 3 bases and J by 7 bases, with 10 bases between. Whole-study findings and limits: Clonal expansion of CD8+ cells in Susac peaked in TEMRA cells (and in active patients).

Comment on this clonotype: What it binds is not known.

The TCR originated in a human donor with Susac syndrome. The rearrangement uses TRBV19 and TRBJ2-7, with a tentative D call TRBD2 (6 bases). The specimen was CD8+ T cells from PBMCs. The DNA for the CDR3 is TGTGCCAGTAGTATTGGAGGGTCGGAGCAGTACTTC. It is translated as CASSIGGSEQYF. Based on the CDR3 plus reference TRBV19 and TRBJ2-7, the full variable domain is DGGITQSPKYLFRKEGQNVTLSCEQNLNHDAMYWYRQDPGQGLRLIYYSQIVNDFQKGDIAEGYSVSREKKESFPLTVTSAQKNPTAFYLCASSIGGSEQYFGPGTRLTVT.